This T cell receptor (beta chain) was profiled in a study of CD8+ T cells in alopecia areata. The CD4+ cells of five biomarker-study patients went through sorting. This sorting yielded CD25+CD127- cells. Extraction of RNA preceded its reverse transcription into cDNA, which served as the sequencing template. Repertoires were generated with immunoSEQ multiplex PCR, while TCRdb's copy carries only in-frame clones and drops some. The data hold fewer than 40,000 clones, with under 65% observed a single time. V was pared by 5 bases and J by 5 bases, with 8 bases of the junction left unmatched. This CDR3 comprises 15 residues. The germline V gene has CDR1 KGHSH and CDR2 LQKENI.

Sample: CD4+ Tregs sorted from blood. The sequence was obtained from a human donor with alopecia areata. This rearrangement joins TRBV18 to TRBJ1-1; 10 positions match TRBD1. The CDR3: CASSSLGTGETEAFF. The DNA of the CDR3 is TGTGCCAGCTCATCCCTCGGGACAGGGGAAACTGAAGCTTTCTTT.